These 8 T cell receptor beta chains were sequenced from one sample in a study of blood T cells in healthy people across ages (dated by TCRdb to about 2015). The library was made by 5' RACE. Sequencing relied on an Illumina HiSeq 2500. A second PCR of roughly 7 to 11 cycles was performed with a sample-barcoded 5' primer and a J-beta primer mix. TCRdb reprocessed the public reads (quality trimming at Q25 with fastp, clone calling with MiXCR) and kept in-frame beta chains. Each CDR3 protein appears once, grouped with its most common genes and DNA. The sample data list 1.5 million or so distinct CDR3 sequences, and about 43% of these were observed just once. Together, the top ten hold approximately 7.9% of the sample. The sequenced sample consisted of blood. The source of these receptors is a woman between 18 and 29 years old in good health.

The chain has TRBV5-6 and TRBJ2-3; no reliable D call. The length of the CDR3 is 15 residues. V was pared by 6 bases and J by 2 bases, with 16 bases between. Germline lookup yields CDR1 SGHDT and CDR2 YYEEEE. DNA for the CDR3: TGTGCCAGCACCCGATTCCGGACCTCCACAGATACGCAGTATTTT. This codes for CASTRFRTSTDTQYF.

This chain connects TRBV7-6 to TRBJ2-3; no clear D gene. The CDR3 is made up of 15 amino acids. Per the germline V gene, CDR1 is SGHVS and CDR2 is FNYEAQ. The V end was cut by 5 bases, the J end by 1 base, with 13 bases between. The CDR3 region has the DNA TGTGCCAGCAGCCGCAAAGTGGGTGGCACAGATACGCAGTATTTT. Protein sequence: CASSRKVGGTDTQYF.

This sequence joins TRBV10-3 and TRBJ2-1; 11 nucleotides agree with TRBD2. CDR1 is ENHRY, CDR2 SYGVKD, per germline. The CDR3 runs to 17 residues. The trim removed 3 bases at V and 7 bases at J, leaving 11 bases unmatched. The chain's CDR3 is CAISDASGGFSGNEQFF. Written as DNA, the CDR3 is TGTGCCATCAGTGACGCTAGCGGGGGGTTCAGTGGAAATGAGCAGTTCTTC.

V usage is TRBV3-1 and J usage is TRBJ2-7; 9 nucleotides align to TRBD2. CDR1 is LGHDT, CDR2 YNNKEL, per germline (reference sequence). Losses at the gene ends were 5 bases for V and 2 bases for J; bases not matched to a gene: 10. This CDR3 is 16 amino acids long. CDR3 DNA sequence: TGTGCCAGCAGCAAAGGTAGCGGGAGCTTAACCTACGAGCAGTACTTC. Translating gives CASSKGSGSLTYEQYF.

V and J are TRBV20-1 and TRBJ2-5; a weak D match, TRBD2 (6 bases). CDR1 and CDR2 (germline): DFQATT, SNEGSKA (reference sequence). V dropped 1 base and J dropped 5 bases, with 14 bases sitting between them. CDR3 length: 14 residues. Written as DNA, the CDR3 is TGCAGTGCTAGAGTGGGGGAGGTGGGGGAGACCCAGTACTTC. Translation: CSARVGEVGETQYF.

The rearrangement uses TRBV6-6 and TRBJ1-1; tentative D call: TRBD1 (5 bases). Trimming left V 4 bases short and J 4 bases short, with 13 bases between. The CDR3 has 14 residues. CDR1 is MNHNY, CDR2 SVGAGI, per germline (reference sequence). CDR3 in amino acids: CASSWGRSGTEAFF. The CDR3 DNA reads as TGTGCCAGCAGTTGGGGGAGGAGCGGCACTGAAGCTTTCTTT.

The genes are TRBV28 and TRBJ2-5; maybe TRBD1 (6 bases). Germline V gene sequence: CDR1 MDHEN, CDR2 SYDVKM. Trimming pared 3 bases from V and 11 bases from J, leaving 34 bases between. The CDR3 totals 19 residues. In DNA, the CDR3 is TGTGCCAGCAGTTTTCCATTGGCGGACAGACGATTTGCAGCTCCTCAGCAGTACTTC. Translated, it gives CASSFPLADRRFAAPQQYF.

This rearrangement joins TRBV6-1 to TRBJ2-7; 8 bases map to TRBD1. The end of the DNA fits TRBJ2-5 better, so the J call may be wrong. The V gene's germline CDR1 is MNHNS and CDR2 SASEGT. There are 14 residues in the CDR3. The CDR3 region is CASSEDGQGETQYF. The CDR3 DNA reads as TGTGCCAGCAGTGAAGACGGACAGGGAGAGACCCAGTACTTC.